The TCR beta chain under discussion was sequenced for a study of CXCR3-negative and CXCR3-positive naive CD8 T cells. Naive CD8+ T cells showed a CD45RO-CCR7+CD27+CD95- phenotype. Each TRB cDNA library was prepared by 5' RACE (with UMI labels). TCRdb re-called the 5' RACE reads; every CDR3 protein appears as one record, without DNA. In total, the table holds some 140,000 distinct CDR3 sequences. Concerning this clonotype: Its antigen is currently unknown.

This CDR3 has 14 amino acids. CDR1 is SGHAT and CDR2 is FQNNGV in the germline V gene. Study-level results: Surface CD5 matched across naive subsets, and TRB CDR3 properties served to infer TCR strength. Researchers reported similar TRBV-TRBJ usage in naive CXCR3-negative and CXCR3-positive cells, though memory differed. CXCR3-expressing naive cells carried TRB CDR3s more hydrophobic than those of CXCR3-negative naive cells.

The sequence derives from a human donor in good health. Some clones in this sample may be carry-over from other donors' samples. The rearrangement links TRBV11-2 to TRBJ1-1. Sequencing used naive CXCR3+ CD8+ T cells from blood. Subset: CD45RO-CCR7+CD27+CD95- naive CD8+ T cells expressing CXCR3 (TNR3+). CDR3 sequence reads: CASSSLDGNTEAFF.